This T cell receptor beta chain was found in a study of T cell responses to AZD1222 COVID-19 vaccine. The CDR3 contains 17 residues. TCRdb's table, derived via immunoSEQ multiplex PCR, lists solely in-frame clones and lacks some. The table has about 150,000 clones, over 80% seen once; the top ten hold roughly 2.8%. This clone was seen once. Sequenced here: peripheral blood, sampled on day 0 of MenACWY control vaccination. The sequence came from an adult in good health. The genes are TRBV21-1 and TRBJ2-7; the table gives TRBD2 as D, unverified against the DNA. TRBV21-1 is an annotated pseudogene. The CDR3 DNA follows: TGTGCCAGCAGCAAAAAACCTCTACGGGGTGTGGGCTGCGAGCAGTACTTC. Encoded protein: CASSKKPLRGVGCEQYF.